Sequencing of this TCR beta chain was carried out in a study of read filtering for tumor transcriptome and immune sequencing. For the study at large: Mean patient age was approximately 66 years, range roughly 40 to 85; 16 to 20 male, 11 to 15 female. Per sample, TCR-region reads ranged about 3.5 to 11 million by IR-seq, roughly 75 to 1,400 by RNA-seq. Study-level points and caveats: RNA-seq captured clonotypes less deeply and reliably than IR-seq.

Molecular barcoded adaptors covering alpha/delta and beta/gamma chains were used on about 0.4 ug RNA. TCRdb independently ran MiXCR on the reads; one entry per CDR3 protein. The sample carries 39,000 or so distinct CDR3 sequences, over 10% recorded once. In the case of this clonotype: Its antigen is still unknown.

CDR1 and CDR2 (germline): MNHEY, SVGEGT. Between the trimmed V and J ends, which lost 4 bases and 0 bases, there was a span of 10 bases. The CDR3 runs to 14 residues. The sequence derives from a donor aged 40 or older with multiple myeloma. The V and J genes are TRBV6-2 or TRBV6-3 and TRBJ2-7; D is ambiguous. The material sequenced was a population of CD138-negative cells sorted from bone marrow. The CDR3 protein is CASSFVTTSYEQYF. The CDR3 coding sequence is TGTGCCAGCAGTTTCGTAACTACCTCCTACGAGCAGTACTTC.